Described below is a single T cell receptor beta chain sequence and its context. Clones were read by immunoSEQ multiplex PCR, and TCRdb kept only the in-frame ones, dropping some. The table shows roughly 2.2 million clones, with approximately 95% occurring only once. Germline values: CDR1 WNHNN, CDR2 SYGVQD (reference sequence). This CDR3 has 20 amino acids. V dropped 2 bases and J dropped 3; count of bases not matched to a gene: 13. This entry is derived from a study of shared clonotypes between healthy human individuals. The chain has TRBV10-1 and TRBJ2-2, with 12 nucleotides matching TRBD1. The sequence derives from a man between 18 and 29 years old in good health. Some clones in this sample may be carry-over from other donors' samples. Input material: naive CD4+ T cells from PBMCs. Subset: CD45RA+ positively selected. DNA for the CDR3: TGCGCCAGCAGTGAGAAGAGACCAGGGACAGGGGGCGCGGACACCGGGGAGCTGTTTTTT. This encodes CASSEKRPGTGGADTGELFF.